The sequence of this T cell receptor beta chain was determined in a study of T-cell reconstitution after alpha-beta-depleted transplantation in children. Unique molecular identifiers were used in preparing the TCRbeta library. TCRdb passed the PCR reads through MiXCR, listing each CDR3 protein once. This sample has roughly 400,000 distinct CDR3 sequences; about a fifth occur once, and the top ten carry around 4%. The CDR3 covers 14 residues. The germline V and J ends were trimmed by 7 bases and 1 base, with 13 bases remaining between them. CDR1 and CDR2 (germline): SNHLY, FYNNEI. The J gene is TRBJ2-5, the V gene TRBV2; no clear D. Source: PBMCs from the stem cell graft donor, taken from the stem cell graft. This receptor was identified in a human donor who donated a stem cell graft to a child with acute myeloid leukemia. The CDR3 loop reads CASMKPATQETQYF. The CDR3 DNA is TGTGCCAGCATGAAGCCAGCAACCCAAGAGACCCAGTACTTC.